One and the same sample provided the 11 T cell receptor beta chains below, sequenced in a study of T cell repertoires in aging, cancer and after chemotherapy. TRB rearrangements spanning V, D and J were amplified using mixed TRB-A/B primers. MiXCR, run by TCRdb on the multiplex PCR reads, gives a single entry per CDR3 protein. This table has about 10,000 distinct CDR3 sequences, under 30% appearing once. Amplification of TCR beta used genomic DNA extracted from peripheral blood. The specimen was blood. The receptors come from a human donor in good health.

This clonotype was counted a few times. The genes are TRBV12-3 or TRBV12-4 and TRBJ1-1; TRBD1 agrees at 7 bases. J was trimmed by 7 bases and V by 8 bases; bases with no gene match: 13. The CDR3 loop spans 14 amino acids. The CDR3 protein is CASGDPTGSLEAFF. The CDR3 DNA reads as TGTGCCAGCGGCGACCCGACAGGGTCGCTTGAAGCTTTCTTT.

This clonotype is deemed medium-sized. This chain links TRBV29-1 with TRBJ1-5; TRBD1 matches at 7 bases. Looked up from germline, CDR1 is SQVTM and CDR2 is ANQGSEA. CDR3 length: 13 amino acids. V was pared by 5 bases and J by 7 bases, with 8 bases of the junction left unmatched. CDR3 sequence (DNA): TGCAGCGTTCAAACAGGGGAGAACCAGCCCCAGCATTTT. Its translation: CSVQTGENQPQHF.

This clonotype was counted a single time. The V and J genes are TRBV20-1 and TRBJ1-2, with 8 nucleotides matching TRBD1. The V segment lost 6 bases and the J segment 3 bases; nucleotides outside the gene matches: 3. In germline, CDR1 is DFQATT, CDR2 SNEGSKA (reference sequence). This CDR3 region has 12 residues. The CDR3 nucleotides read TGCAGTGCCGGACAGGGCTACTATGGCTACACCTTC. This encodes CSAGQGYYGYTF.

This clonotype was observed a few times. The rearrangement uses TRBV20-1 and TRBJ2-1; 8 bases align to TRBD2. The CDR3 is 13 amino acids. The V gene end was trimmed by 7 bases and the J gene end by 5 bases; junction bases not matched to a gene: 7. Germline V gives CDR1 DFQATT, CDR2 SNEGSKA (reference sequence). CDR3 sequence reads: CSGPGRADNEQFF. The CDR3 coding sequence is TGCAGTGGCCCCGGGAGGGCAGACAATGAGCAGTTCTTC.

V usage is TRBV2 and J usage is TRBJ2-7; tentatively, D is TRBD1 (6 bases). Trimming pared 4 bases from V and 2 bases from J, leaving 12 bases between. The CDR3 covers 14 residues. CDR1 is SNHLY, CDR2 FYNNEI, per germline. CDR3 sequence: CASSGRGWAYEQYF. As DNA, the CDR3 is TGTGCCAGCAGTGGCAGGGGTTGGGCCTACGAGCAGTACTTC. The variable domain in full, completed from reference TRBV2 and TRBJ2-7, reads EPEVTQTPSHQVTQMGQEVILRCVPISNHLYFYWYRQILGQKVEFLVSFYNNEISEKSEIFDDQFSVERPDGSNFTLKIRSTKLEDSAMYFCASSGRGWAYEQYFGPGTRLTVT.

This clonotype has just a few counts. CDR3 in DNA: TGCAGTGCTAGAGAAGGTATCGGACTAGCGGGATATGAGCAGTTCTTC. It yields the protein CSAREGIGLAGYEQFF. The genes are TRBV20-1 and TRBJ2-1; 12 bases match TRBD2. Trimming took 0 bases from V and 8 from J; bases not matched to a gene: 8. CDR3 length equals 16 residues. CDR1 DFQATT and CDR2 SNEGSKA come from the germline V gene (reference sequence).

This clonotype was counted only a few times. The chain recombines TRBV20-1 with TRBJ2-1, with TRBD2 identical over 8 bases. Looked up from germline, CDR1 is DFQATT and CDR2 is SNEGSKA (reference sequence). CDR3 length equals 14 residues. The junction had 6 bases not matched to a gene; V was cut back by 5 bases and J by 3 bases. The CDR3 spells CSAPGGGDYNEQFF. Written as DNA, the CDR3 is TGCAGTGCTCCGGGGGGGGGGGACTACAATGAGCAGTTCTTC.

The sample holds a few counts of this clonotype. The chain joins TRBV15 to TRBJ2-3, with D possibly being TRBD1 (6 bases). Germline V lookup: CDR1 LNHNV, CDR2 YYDKDF (reference sequence). Trimming took off 6 bases at V and 1 base at J, with 14 bases between the two ends. The CDR3 totals 15 residues. The CDR3, as DNA: TGTGCCACCAGTTTGGGGGCACAGCGCACAGATACGCAGTATTTT. Its translation is CATSLGAQRTDTQYF.

This clonotype is labeled medium-sized. V usage is TRBV19 and J usage is TRBJ1-5; D may be TRBD1 (5 bases). The germline V gene has CDR1 LNHDA and CDR2 SQIVND (reference sequence). V lost 3 bases, J lost 1 base, and 10 bases lay in between. The CDR3 length is 15 residues. CDR3 DNA sequence: TGTGCCAGTAGTATGGGACCTCCCAGCAATCAGCCCCAGCATTTT. Its protein product is CASSMGPPSNQPQHF.

This clonotype is medium-sized in the sample. The rearrangement links TRBV19 to TRBJ2-1; D may be TRBD1 or TRBD2 (5 bases each). Deletions cut 4 bases from V and 6 bases from J, with 13 bases between. The CDR3 is 14 residues long. The germline V gene encodes CDR1 LNHDA and CDR2 SQIVND (reference sequence). CDR3 residues: CASSTQGTVNEQFF. The DNA of the CDR3 is TGTGCCAGTAGTACCCAAGGGACGGTCAATGAGCAGTTCTTC.

This clonotype showed up just a few times. The chain joins TRBV27 to TRBJ2-1, with D maybe TRBD2 (5 bases). The CDR3 runs to 14 residues. V was pared by 3 bases and J by 5 bases, with 11 bases between. Germline V CDR1 and CDR2: MNHEY, SMNVEV (reference sequence). CDR3 sequence: CASSLASYNNEQFF. As DNA, the CDR3 is TGTGCCAGCAGTTTGGCTAGCTACAACAATGAGCAGTTCTTC.